The 5 T cell receptor beta chains listed next were all sequenced from one sample in a study of blood T cell repertoires in COVID-19. The repertoire was sequenced with immunoSEQ multiplex PCR; TCRdb's copy has only in-frame clones and lacks some. The sample shows a few hundred thousand clones, approximately 87% of them seen only once. Sequenced sample: peripheral blood. These receptor sequences come from a woman aged 45 to 65 who had recovered from COVID-19.

The chain employs TRBV5-6 and TRBJ2-7; the match to TRBD1 covers 11 bases. The CDR3 extends over 14 amino acids. The V segment lost 7 bases and the J segment 2 bases; nucleotides outside the gene matches: 5. Per the germline V gene, CDR1 is SGHDT and CDR2 is YYEEEE. CDR3 nucleotide sequence: TGTGCCAGCGCGACGGGACAGGGGGCCTACGAGCAGTACTTC. Its translation is CASATGQGAYEQYF.

The V and J genes are TRBV19 and TRBJ2-5, with D possibly being TRBD1 (5 bases). V lost 7 bases, J lost 0 bases, and 21 bases lay in between. The CDR3 runs to 17 residues. Germline assignment: CDR1 LNHDA and CDR2 SQIVND (reference sequence). In nucleotides, the CDR3 is TGTGCCAGTAAAAGACAGAAACTCGAGGAAAACCAAGAGACCCAGTACTTC. This encodes CASKRQKLEENQETQYF.

The chain couples TRBV28 to TRBJ1-2; D is perhaps TRBD1 (5 bases). Germline V gene sequence: CDR1 MDHEN, CDR2 SYDVKM. The CDR3 covers 14 residues. With 6 bases removed from V and 5 bases from J, the gap between germline ends came to 16 bases. This chain's CDR3 is CASSLSGSGYGYTF. DNA for the CDR3: TGTGCCAGCAGCCTTAGTGGATCAGGGTATGGCTACACCTTC.

The CDR3 here is CAWSPLGGAFF. Written as DNA, the CDR3 is TGTGCCTGGAGTCCCCTAGGGGGAGCTTTCTTT. This chain links TRBV30 with TRBJ1-1; D is possibly TRBD1 (6 bases). The V and J ends lost 2 bases and 10 bases respectively, with 11 bases between them. Germline CDR1 and CDR2: GTSNPN and SVGIG (reference sequence). This CDR3 contains 11 residues.

The J gene is TRBJ2-3, the V gene TRBV6-2 or TRBV6-3; possible D gene TRBD2, 7 bases. Deletions cut 3 bases from V and 2 bases from J, with 18 bases between. Looked up from germline, CDR1 is MNHEY and CDR2 is SVGEGT. The CDR3 consists of 17 residues. The CDR3 loop reads CASSYGMGGAYTDTQYF. Here the CDR3 DNA reads TGTGCCAGCAGTTATGGTATGGGGGGGGCATACACAGATACGCAGTATTTT.